Each of the 32 T cell receptor beta chains below was sequenced from the same sample in a study of blood T cell repertoires in COVID-19 (TCRdb year 2020). Library preparation used the immunoSEQ multiplex PCR assay. TCRdb's version of the immuneACCESS table is confined to in-frame rearrangements and falls short of the full clone set. An unresolved V gene accounts for under half of the shortfall where checked; the remainder is of unknown origin. In all, the sample holds roughly 200,000 clones, and approximately 83% of those were seen once. More than 1.5% of the sample lies in the top ten. Sequenced material: peripheral blood. All receptors come from a human donor in a cohort sampled during active COVID-19.

The genes are TRBV2 and TRBJ1-2; D might be TRBD1 (5 bases). The CDR3 is 12 amino acids. The germline gives CDR1 SNHLY, CDR2 FYNNEI. V was cut by 3 bases and J by 8 bases, with 10 bases left in between. CDR3 sequence (DNA): TGTGCCAGCAGTGACGACAGCGGGGGCTACACCTTC. It translates to CASSDDSGGYTF. The complete variable domain, with remaining parts taken from reference TRBV2 and TRBJ1-2, reads EPEVTQTPSHQVTQMGQEVILRCVPISNHLYFYWYRQILGQKVEFLVSFYNNEISEKSEIFDDQFSVERPDGSNFTLKIRSTKLEDSAMYFCASSDDSGGYTFGSGTRLTVV.

Only one count was recorded for this clone. The genes are TRBV11-2 and TRBJ1-1; a possible D gene is TRBD1 (5 bases). CDR3 length equals 13 residues. CDR1 SGHAT and CDR2 FQNNGV come from the germline V gene. Trimming pared 2 bases from V and 11 bases from J, leaving 15 bases between. The CDR3, as DNA: TGTGCCAGCAGCTTAATGGGGCAGTTCGGGGCTTTCTTT. Amino acid sequence: CASSLMGQFGAFF.

This chain connects TRBV2 to TRBJ2-2; the D is unclear. V was shortened by 7 bases and J by 9 bases, with 12 bases between the two germline ends. CDR3 size: 12 residues. Looked up from germline, CDR1 is SNHLY and CDR2 is FYNNEI. CDR3 region: CASNPVSRELFF. The CDR3 bases are TGTGCCAGCAATCCAGTCTCGAGGGAGCTGTTTTTT.

This chain links TRBV11-2 with TRBJ2-7; no clear D. The germline V and J ends were trimmed by 2 bases and 2 bases, with 7 bases remaining between them. Germline lookup yields CDR1 SGHAT and CDR2 FQNNGV. The CDR3 length is 13 residues. CDR3 sequence: CASSLSPTYEQYF. The CDR3 coding sequence is TGTGCCAGCAGCTTAAGCCCCACCTACGAGCAGTACTTC. The full variable domain, its missing parts supplied by reference TRBV11-2 and TRBJ2-7, is EAGVAQSPRYKIIEKRQSVAFWCNPISGHATLYWYQQILGQGPKLLIQFQNNGVVDDSQLPKDRFSAERLKGVDSTLKIQPAKLEDSAVYLCASSLSPTYEQYFGPGTRLTVT.

V usage is TRBV13 and J usage is TRBJ2-7, with 9 bases fitting TRBD2. CDR1 and CDR2 from the germline V gene are PRHDT and FYEKMQ (reference sequence). The V gene end was trimmed by 5 bases and the J gene end by 7 bases; junction bases not matched to a gene: 9. The CDR3 covers 14 residues. As DNA, the CDR3 is TGTGCCAGCAGCCAAGCGGGGGGTTGGTTTGAGCAGTACTTC. Protein: CASSQAGGWFEQYF. Filled out from reference TRBV13 and TRBJ2-7, the complete variable domain reads AAGVIQSPRHLIKEKRETATLKCYPIPRHDTVYWYQQGPGQDPQFLISFYEKMQSDKGSIPDRFSAQQFSDYHSELNMSSLELGDSALYFCASSQAGGWFEQYFGPGTRLTVT.

V and J are TRBV5-1 and TRBJ1-5; the match to TRBD1 covers 8 bases. J was trimmed by 2 bases and V by 4 bases; bases with no gene match: 2. Germline V gene sequence: CDR1 SGHRS, CDR2 YFSETQ. The CDR3 contains 14 residues. The CDR3 coding sequence is TGCGCCAGCAGCCCGGACAGGGGCAATCAGCCCCAGCATTTT. It specifies CASSPDRGNQPQHF.

The rearrangement links TRBV7-3 to TRBJ1-2, with D hard to call. This CDR3 region has 13 residues. CDR1 is SGHTA, CDR2 FQGTGA, per germline. V was trimmed by 3 bases and J by 4 bases, leaving 9 bases between them. In DNA form, the CDR3 reads TGTGCCAGCAGCTTCGGGAACAGCTATGGCTACACCTTC. It translates to CASSFGNSYGYTF.

CDR3 DNA: TGTGCCAGCAGTGGACGGGACAGGCCCCTTTACGAGCAGTACTTC. Protein sequence: CASSGRDRPLYEQYF. This sequence joins TRBV6-2 or TRBV6-3 and TRBJ2-7; 8 bases fit TRBD1. The CDR3 length is 15 residues. The V and J ends lost 5 bases and 4 bases, in that order; junction bases with no gene match: 10. The germline V gene encodes CDR1 MNHEY and CDR2 SVGEGT.

The chain has TRBV19 and TRBJ2-7; D unclear. V lost 3 bases and J 2 bases, leaving 8 bases between the germline ends. Germline V gene data show CDR1 as LNHDA and CDR2 as SQIVND (reference sequence). The CDR3 length is 13 residues. CDR3 region: CASSISDTYEQYF. The CDR3 bases are TGTGCCAGTAGTATTTCAGATACCTACGAGCAGTACTTC.

The chain has TRBV27 and TRBJ1-1; 7 positions agree with TRBD1. The CDR3 runs to 15 residues. With 2 bases clipped from V and 4 bases from J, the junction kept 7 bases outside the gene matches. CDR1 is MNHEY, CDR2 SMNVEV, per germline (reference sequence). This CDR3 is CASSLQNQGGTEAFF. CDR3 DNA sequence: TGTGCCAGCAGTTTACAGAACCAGGGGGGCACTGAAGCTTTCTTT.

V is TRBV5-4 and J is TRBJ1-2; 7 nucleotides match TRBD1. The CDR3 consists of 14 residues. V was pared by 2 bases and J by 0 bases, with 1 base of the junction left unmatched. CDR1 and CDR2 (germline): SGHNT, YYREEE (reference sequence). The CDR3 protein is CASSFGQANYGYTF. CDR3 bases: TGTGCCAGCAGCTTCGGACAGGCTAACTATGGCTACACCTTC.

This chain joins TRBV4-1 and TRBJ1-5; D call uncertain. Germline V CDR1 and CDR2: MGHRA, YSYEKL. The CDR3 length is 16 residues. Trimming took 1 base from V and 0 from J, leaving 10 bases between them. For the CDR3, the DNA is TGCGCCAGCAGCCAAGTCGCGGGAGCTAGCAATCAGCCCCAGCATTTT. Encoded protein: CASSQVAGASNQPQHF.

The chain carries TRBV3-1 (or the pseudogene TRBV3-2) and TRBJ1-5; tentatively, D is TRBD1 (5 bases). The CDR3 spans 18 residues. Germline-derived CDR1 and CDR2 are LGHDT and YNNKEL (reference sequence). V lost 1 base to trimming and J lost 0 bases, with 16 bases between them. Here the CDR3 DNA reads TGTGCCAGCAGCCAAGGAAGCAGGGAAGATTATAGCAATCAGCCCCAGCATTTT. As protein: CASSQGSREDYSNQPQHF.

J is TRBJ2-7 and V is TRBV7-9; D possibly corresponds to TRBD2 (6 bases). CDR3 length equals 15 residues. V lost 1 base to trimming and J lost 4 bases, with 14 bases between them. Germline V lookup: CDR1 SEHNR, CDR2 FQNEAQ (reference sequence). CDR3 protein: CASSLGGGQEYEQYF. Written as DNA, the CDR3 is TGTGCCAGCAGCTTAGGAGGAGGGCAAGAGTACGAGCAGTACTTC.

The chain couples TRBV29-1 to TRBJ2-6; TRBD1 agrees at 7 bases. This CDR3 is built from 13 residues. After removal of 6 bases from V and 2 bases from J, the junction contained 1 base not matched to a gene. The germline CDR1 and CDR2 sequences are SQVTM and ANQGSEA. In nucleotides, the CDR3 is TGCAGCGTAGGGGGCACTGGGGCCAACGTCCTGACTTTC. Amino acids: CSVGGTGANVLTF.

Points on this clone: Other DNA sequences in this specimen translate into the identical CDR3. In DNA, the CDR3 is TGTGCCAGTAGTATTGGGACAGGGGGCAATCAGCCCCAGCATTTT. Its translation: CASSIGTGGNQPQHF. The chain is built from TRBV19 and TRBJ1-5; 10 positions match TRBD1. The CDR3 is 15 amino acids. Germline loops: CDR1 LNHDA, CDR2 SQIVND (reference sequence). V lost 3 bases to trimming and J lost 2 bases; unmatched junction nucleotides: 1.

The genes are TRBV29-1 and TRBJ2-5; 8 bases agree with TRBD2. The V segment lost 4 bases and the J segment 1 base; nucleotides outside the gene matches: 14. CDR3 length equals 17 residues. Germline-derived CDR1 and CDR2 are SQVTM and ANQGSEA. CDR3 in DNA: TGCAGCGTTGGGTTATGGATAACTAGCGGAATCCAAGAGACCCAGTACTTC. It specifies CSVGLWITSGIQETQYF.

The chain carries TRBV7-2 and TRBJ1-1, with D possibly matching TRBD1 (5 bases). The CDR3 is 15 amino acids. V shed 5 bases and J shed 1 base, with 14 bases lying between them. Germline assignment: CDR1 SGHTA and CDR2 FQGNSA. CDR3 region: CASSPRGVGNTEAFF. In DNA form, the CDR3 reads TGTGCCAGCAGCCCCCGGGGGGTAGGGAACACTGAAGCTTTCTTT. The whole variable domain, remainder taken from reference TRBV7-2 and TRBJ1-1, is GAGVSQSPSNKVTEKGKDVELRCDPISGHTALYWYRQSLGQGLEFLIYFQGNSAPDKSGLPSDRFSAERTGGSVSTLTIQRTQQEDSAVYLCASSPRGVGNTEAFFGQGTRLTVV.

The CDR3 here is CASSFRTSGQSSYEQYF. CDR3 sequence (DNA): TGTGCCAGCAGTTTTCGGACTAGCGGGCAAAGCTCCTACGAGCAGTACTTC. The chain combines TRBV6-2 or TRBV6-3 with TRBJ2-7, with 11 positions matching TRBD2. The CDR3 is 17 residues long. Per germline, CDR1 MNHEY and CDR2 SVGEGT. The junction had 8 bases not matched to a gene; V was cut back by 4 bases and J by 0 bases.

The rearrangement uses TRBV9 and TRBJ2-6; TRBD2 might be the D (5 bases). The ends were cut back, 0 bases at V and 1 base at J, with 11 bases in the middle. Germline lookup yields CDR1 SGDLS and CDR2 YYNGEE. The CDR3 spans 17 residues. The CDR3 DNA sequence: TGTGCCAGCAGCGTAGGAGGGATGAGGTCTGGGGCCAACGTCCTGACTTTC. Its translation: CASSVGGMRSGANVLTF.

This sequence joins TRBV7-9 and TRBJ2-1, with TRBD2 as a possible D gene (6 bases). The CDR3 totals 16 residues. Germline-derived CDR1 and CDR2 are SEHNR and FQNEAQ (reference sequence). V was shortened by 1 base and J by 4 bases, with 14 bases between the two germline ends. The CDR3 region has the DNA TGTGCCAGCAGCTTAGTGGCGGGGCGGGTATACAATGAGCAGTTCTTC. Amino acids: CASSLVAGRVYNEQFF.

V usage is TRBV3-1 (or the pseudogene TRBV3-2) and J usage is TRBJ1-2; D is ambiguous. The CDR3 sequence is 15 residues long. The germline V and J ends were trimmed by 1 base and 0 bases, with 9 bases remaining between them. Germline CDR1 and CDR2: LGHDT and YNNKEL (reference sequence). In DNA form, the CDR3 reads TGTGCCAGCAGCCAAGGGGCAAGCCCTAACTATGGCTACACCTTC. This codes for CASSQGASPNYGYTF.

There are a few counts of this clone. This rearrangement joins TRBV28 to TRBJ1-5; D is unresolved. The CDR3 is 13 amino acids. V lost 3 bases to trimming and J lost 4 bases, with 7 bases between them. In germline, CDR1 is MDHEN, CDR2 SYDVKM. CDR3: CASSLNGNQPQHF. CDR3 bases: TGTGCCAGCAGTTTGAACGGGAATCAGCCCCAGCATTTT. Full variable domain (missing parts from reference TRBV28 and TRBJ1-5): DVKVTQSSRYLVKRTGEKVFLECVQDMDHENMFWYRQDPGLGLRLIYFSYDVKMKEKGDIPEGYSVSREKKERFSLILESASTNQTSMYLCASSLNGNQPQHFGDGTRLSIL.

The CDR3 DNA reads as TGTGCCAGCTCACCCCAGGGGGCAAATGGAAACACCATATATTTT. Its protein product is CASSPQGANGNTIYF. This chain links TRBV18 with TRBJ1-3; 8 bases match TRBD1. Germline-derived CDR1 and CDR2 are KGHSH and LQKENI. The CDR3 length is 15 residues. Trimming cost V 3 bases and J 3 bases; bases outside gene matches: 4.

The V call is TRBV27, the J call TRBJ2-7; D may be TRBD1 (6 bases). The CDR3 sequence is 13 residues long. V lost 2 bases to trimming and J lost 2 bases, with 7 bases between them. Looked up from germline, CDR1 is MNHEY and CDR2 is SMNVEV (reference sequence). CDR3 in DNA: TGTGCCAGCAGTTTAGGGGACACCTACGAGCAGTACTTC. It yields the protein CASSLGDTYEQYF.

The chain has TRBV6-6 and TRBJ1-2; D not resolved. From germline, CDR1 is MNHNY and CDR2 SVGAGI (reference sequence). CDR3 length: 13 residues. V was trimmed by 5 bases and J by 4 bases, leaving 11 bases between them. CDR3 region: CASSNQVVYGYTF. CDR3 DNA: TGTGCCAGCAGTAATCAGGTAGTCTATGGCTACACCTTC.

J is TRBJ2-3 and V is TRBV4-3; TRBD1 agrees at 8 bases. Trimming at V came to 3 bases and at J to 3 bases, leaving 8 bases not matched to a gene. Germline V gene data show CDR1 as LGHNA and CDR2 as YSLEER. This CDR3 is 16 amino acids long. CDR3 in DNA: TGCGCCAGCAGCCAGATACAGGGGGACATTACAGATACGCAGTATTTT. Translation gives CASSQIQGDITDTQYF.

The genes are TRBV6-5 and TRBJ1-5, with TRBD1 matching over 9 bases. Germline V gene sequence: CDR1 MNHEY, CDR2 SVGAGI. CDR3 length equals 15 residues. V shed 7 bases and J 2 bases; nucleotides not matched to a gene: 6. The CDR3 DNA sequence: TGTGCCAGCACCGGGGACAGGGTTGGCAATCAGCCCCAGCATTTT. Translated, it gives CASTGDRVGNQPQHF.

The chain employs TRBV6-6 and TRBJ1-1; 8 nucleotides match TRBD1. This CDR3 has 14 amino acids. Germline CDR1 and CDR2: MNHNY and SVGAGI (reference sequence). V dropped 6 bases and J dropped 7; count of bases not matched to a gene: 10. The CDR3 sequence is CASRRQGRVDEAFF. As DNA, the CDR3 is TGTGCCAGCAGAAGACAGGGGAGGGTTGATGAAGCTTTCTTT.

This chain uses TRBV7-3 with TRBJ2-6; 10 bases line up with TRBD2. The V gene end was trimmed by 5 bases and the J gene end by 1 base; junction bases not matched to a gene: 8. CDR3 size: 18 residues. CDR1 is SGHTA, CDR2 FQGTGA, per germline. CDR3 loop: CASSPPSGGASGANVLTF. DNA of the CDR3: TGTGCCAGCAGCCCCCCTAGCGGGGGAGCATCTGGGGCCAACGTCCTGACTTTC.

V usage is TRBV5-6 and J usage is TRBJ1-1, with a weak D call TRBD1 (6 bases). This CDR3 comprises 14 residues. Germline CDR1 reads SGHDT; CDR2 reads YYEEEE. V was shortened by 2 bases and J by 4 bases, with 12 bases between the two germline ends. For the CDR3, the DNA is TGTGCCAGCAGCTTCCAGGGAGGGGGCACTGAAGCTTTCTTT. It encodes CASSFQGGGTEAFF.

The rearrangement uses TRBV9 and TRBJ2-7, with a possible D match to TRBD1 (5 bases). V was shortened by 0 bases and J by 3 bases, with 16 bases between the two germline ends. CDR1 and CDR2 from the germline V gene are SGDLS and YYNGEE. The CDR3 covers 16 residues. In nucleotides, the CDR3 is TGTGCCAGCAGCGTAGAGGGGTTAGTCGGGCACTACGAGCAGTACTTC. Its translation: CASSVEGLVGHYEQYF.